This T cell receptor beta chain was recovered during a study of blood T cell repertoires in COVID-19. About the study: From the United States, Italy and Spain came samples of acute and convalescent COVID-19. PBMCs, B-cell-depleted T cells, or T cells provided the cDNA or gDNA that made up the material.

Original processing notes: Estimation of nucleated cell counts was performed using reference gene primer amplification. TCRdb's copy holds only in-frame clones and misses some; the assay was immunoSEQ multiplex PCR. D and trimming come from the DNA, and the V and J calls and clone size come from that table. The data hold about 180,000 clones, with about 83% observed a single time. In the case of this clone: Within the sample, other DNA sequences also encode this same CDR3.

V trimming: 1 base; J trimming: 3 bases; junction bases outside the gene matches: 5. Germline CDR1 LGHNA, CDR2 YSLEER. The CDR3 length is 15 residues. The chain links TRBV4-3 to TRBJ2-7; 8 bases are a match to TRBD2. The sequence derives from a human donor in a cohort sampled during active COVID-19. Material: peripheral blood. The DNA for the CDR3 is TGCGCCAGCAGCCAAGGGGCCAGCGGGAGCTACGAGCAGTACTTC. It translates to CASSQGASGSYEQYF.